Below, 6 T cell receptor beta chains from the same sample are listed, as sequenced in a study of blood T cell repertoires in COVID-19. Only in-frame clones appear in the TCRdb table, and some are missing; sequencing was by immunoSEQ multiplex PCR. Of 300,000 to 350,000 clones detected, 80% to 90% appear once; the ten largest clones hold more than 7.5%. Sequences were obtained from peripheral blood. Every receptor here comes from a man aged 25-40 years with COVID-19, enrolled during active disease.

In its sample, this clone was seen a few times. The chain uses TRBV7-8 and TRBJ1-5, with 8 bases identical to TRBD1. This CDR3 spans 15 amino acids. The J segment lost 1 base and the V segment lost 6 bases, leaving 5 bases of the junction unmatched. Germline V gene lookup returns CDR1 SGHVS and CDR2 FQNEAQ. The CDR3 spells CASRADRGSNQPQHF. CDR3 bases: TGTGCCAGCAGAGCAGACAGGGGAAGCAATCAGCCCCAGCATTTT. The whole variable domain, filled in from reference TRBV7-8 and TRBJ1-5, reads GAGVSQSPRYKVAKRGQDVALRCDPISGHVSLFWYQQALGQGPEFLTYFQNEAQLDKSGLPSDRFFAERPEGSVSTLKIQRTQQEDSAVYLCASRADRGSNQPQHFGDGTRLSIL.

V is TRBV29-1 and J is TRBJ1-4, with 8 positions matching TRBD1. J was trimmed by 4 bases and V by 5 bases; bases with no gene match: 9. Looked up from germline, CDR1 is SQVTM and CDR2 is ANQGSEA. The CDR3 runs to 15 residues. DNA for the CDR3: TGCAGCGTTCCGATTAACAGGGGGGATAATGAAAAACTGTTTTTT. Protein: CSVPINRGDNEKLFF.

This sequence joins TRBV5-1 and TRBJ2-3, with D possibly matching TRBD1 (6 bases). The length of the CDR3 is 15 residues. V shed 4 bases and J shed 3 bases, with 15 bases lying between them. Germline V gives CDR1 SGHRS, CDR2 YFSETQ. The CDR3 reads CASSQTSGATDTQYF. CDR3 in DNA: TGCGCCAGCAGCCAGACCTCAGGGGCGACAGATACGCAGTATTTT.

The genes are TRBV11-3 and TRBJ2-1; D possibly corresponds to TRBD2 (6 bases). The germline V and J ends were trimmed by 4 bases and 5 bases, with 9 bases remaining between them. Per the germline V gene, CDR1 is SGHNT and CDR2 is YENEEA. The CDR3 length is 13 residues. The CDR3 loop reads CASSSREDNEQFF. For the CDR3, the DNA is TGTGCCAGCAGCTCCAGGGAGGACAATGAGCAGTTCTTC.

V is TRBV24-1 and J is TRBJ1-5, with 9 nucleotides matching TRBD1. The J segment lost 2 bases and the V segment lost 4 bases, leaving 11 bases of the junction unmatched. Per the germline V gene, CDR1 is KGHDR and CDR2 is SFDVKD. The CDR3 covers 18 residues. This CDR3 is CATSDPRDRDFGNQPQHF. CDR3 bases: TGTGCCACCAGTGACCCCCGGGACAGGGATTTCGGCAATCAGCCCCAGCATTTT.

The sample holds one count of this clone. V gene TRBV10-2 combines with J gene TRBJ2-2, with TRBD2 matching 14 bases. V shed 6 bases, J shed 5 bases, and the junction held 2 bases outside the gene matches. Per the germline V gene, CDR1 is WSHSY and CDR2 is SAAADI. The CDR3 is made up of 15 amino acids. CDR3 coding DNA: TGCGCCAGCAGGACTAGCGGGGGGGTAACCGGGGAGCTGTTTTTT. It specifies CASRTSGGVTGELFF.